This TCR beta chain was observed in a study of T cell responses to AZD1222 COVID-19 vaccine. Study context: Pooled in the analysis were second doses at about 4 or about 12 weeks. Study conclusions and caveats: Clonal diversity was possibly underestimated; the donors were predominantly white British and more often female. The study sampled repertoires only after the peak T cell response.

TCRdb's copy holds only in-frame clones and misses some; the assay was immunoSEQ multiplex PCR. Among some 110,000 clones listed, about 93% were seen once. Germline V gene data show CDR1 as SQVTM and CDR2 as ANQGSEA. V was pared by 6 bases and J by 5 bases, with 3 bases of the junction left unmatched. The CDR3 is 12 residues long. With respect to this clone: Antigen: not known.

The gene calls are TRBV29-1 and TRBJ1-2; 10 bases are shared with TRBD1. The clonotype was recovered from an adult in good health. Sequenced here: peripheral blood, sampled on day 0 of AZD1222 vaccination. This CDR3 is CSVRDRGYGYTF. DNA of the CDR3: TGCAGCGTCAGGGACAGGGGATATGGCTACACCTTC.